This TCR beta chain came from a study of T cells after yellow fever vaccination. Using its own MiXCR run on the 5' RACE reads, TCRdb lists one record per CDR3 protein. The data show around 610,000 distinct CDR3 sequences, approximately 15% seen once. A word on this clonotype: The antigen is undetermined.

Study observations and caveats: Faster peaking, at day 5 versus 15, marked a secondary response that was weaker. Only a small proportion of the clonotypes turned up in both the CD4 and the CD8 compartments, likely arising from convergent recombination.

V was trimmed by 0 bases and J by 11 bases, leaving 20 bases between them. Germline CDR1 and CDR2: MGHRA and YSYEKL. The CDR3 runs 16 residues. The sequence was collected from a man younger than 45 who received the YFV17D yellow fever vaccine. The chain combines TRBV4-1 with TRBJ1-5, with D possibly being TRBD1 (5 bases). The sample was PBMCs, taken on the day of the yellow fever booster vaccination. Here the CDR3 DNA reads TGCGCCAGCAGCCAAGATGGTGGGACGGTGATTGGGACCCAGCATTTT. This codes for CASSQDGGTVIGTQHF.